This T cell receptor (beta chain) was observed in a study of cytomegalovirus exposure and HLA in healthy donors. Study background: The study placed approximately 81% of its roughly 400 genotyped donors in the Caucasian-associated ancestry cluster.

Regarding the study as a whole: Trimming of TCR beta V- and J-genes showed a link, identified in a later analysis, to a missense DCLRE1C variant. Later on, an analysis showed TCR association rates differing by HLA locus, with DRB1 the most and HLA-C the fewest.

This CDR3 spans 17 amino acids. J lost 5 bases, V lost 3 bases, and 7 bases had no gene match. Germline loops: CDR1 SEHNR, CDR2 FQNEAQ (reference sequence). At sampling all donors were nominally healthy, likely with unrecorded immune exposures. Concerning this clone itself: Its target is not known.

Both 60 Vbeta primers and 13 Jbeta primers went into the PCR. Using immunoSEQ multiplex PCR, the repertoire was profiled, and TCRdb retains in-frame clones only, with some absent. The sample contains 150,000 to 200,000 clones, around three quarters of which appear only once. Material: PBMCs. The sequence derives from a man aged 25-45 years in good health and CMV-seropositive. The chain uses TRBV7-9 and TRBJ2-5, with 15 bases lining up with TRBD2. As DNA, the CDR3 is TGTGCCAGCAGCTTTGGACTAGCGGGGGGGCCGGGGGAGACCCAGTACTTC. The encoded protein is CASSFGLAGGPGETQYF.